The source of this T cell receptor (beta chain) is a study of cytomegalovirus exposure and HLA in healthy donors. As for the study in general: The 110 or so validation repertoires used a platform that matched the one used for the approximately 610 first-cohort repertoires, as a later analysis reported. Study-level findings and limits: It was reportedly the case that the classifier diagnosed cytomegalovirus status with high specificity and sensitivity. In vitro, three CMV-associated chains proved specific for CMV antigens.

About this clone itself: The antigen remains unidentified.

Clones were read by immunoSEQ multiplex PCR, and TCRdb kept only the in-frame ones, dropping some. The sample holds under 200,000 clones, approximately 86% seen once. This CDR3 spans 15 amino acids. Trimming took 7 bases from V and 1 from J, leaving 12 bases between them. Germline-derived CDR1 and CDR2 are SGHRS and YFSETQ. V usage is TRBV5-1 and J usage is TRBJ1-6; D is uncertain. The receptor's source is a woman younger than 30 in good health and CMV-seronegative. The sample was PBMCs. The CDR3 loop is CASSSEMSYNSPLHF. In DNA form, the CDR3 reads TGCGCCAGCTCTAGTGAGATGTCCTATAATTCACCCCTCCACTTT.